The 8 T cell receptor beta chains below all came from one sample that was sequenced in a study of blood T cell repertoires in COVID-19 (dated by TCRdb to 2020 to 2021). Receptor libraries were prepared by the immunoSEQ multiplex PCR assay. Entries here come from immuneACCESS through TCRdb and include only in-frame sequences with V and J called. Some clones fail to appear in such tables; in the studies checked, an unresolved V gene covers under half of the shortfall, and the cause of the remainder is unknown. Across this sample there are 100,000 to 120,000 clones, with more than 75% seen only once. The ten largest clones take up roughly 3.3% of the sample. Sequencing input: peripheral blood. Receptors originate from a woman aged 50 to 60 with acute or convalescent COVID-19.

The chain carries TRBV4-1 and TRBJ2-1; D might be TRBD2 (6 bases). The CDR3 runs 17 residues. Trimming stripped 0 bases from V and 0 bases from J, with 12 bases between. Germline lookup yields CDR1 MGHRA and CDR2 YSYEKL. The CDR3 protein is CASSQDPDGSSYNEQFF. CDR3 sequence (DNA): TGCGCCAGCAGCCAAGACCCCGACGGGAGCTCCTACAATGAGCAGTTCTTC.

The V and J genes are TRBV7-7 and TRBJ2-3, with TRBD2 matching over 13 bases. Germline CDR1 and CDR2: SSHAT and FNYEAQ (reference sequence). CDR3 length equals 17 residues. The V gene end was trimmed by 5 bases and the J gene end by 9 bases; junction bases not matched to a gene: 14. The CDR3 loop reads CASSPALGLAGPSTQYF. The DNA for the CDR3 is TGTGCCAGCAGCCCAGCCCTGGGACTAGCGGGGCCGTCGACGCAGTATTTT.

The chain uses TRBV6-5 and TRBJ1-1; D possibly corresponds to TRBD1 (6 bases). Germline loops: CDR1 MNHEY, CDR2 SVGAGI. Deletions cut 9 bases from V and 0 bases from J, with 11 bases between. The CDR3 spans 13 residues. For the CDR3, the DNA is TGTGCCAGTCACAGGGATATGAACACTGAAGCTTTCTTT. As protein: CASHRDMNTEAFF.

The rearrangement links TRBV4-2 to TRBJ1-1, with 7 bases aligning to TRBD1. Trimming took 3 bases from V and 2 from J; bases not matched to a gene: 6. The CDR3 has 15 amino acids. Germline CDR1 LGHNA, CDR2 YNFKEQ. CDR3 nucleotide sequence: TGTGCCAGCAGCCAGGCCGGGACAGCTAACACTGAAGCTTTCTTT. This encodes CASSQAGTANTEAFF.

The CDR3 DNA sequence: TGTGCCAGCAGCCGATCAGGGGCTGGGGCTGAAGCTTTCTTT. Amino acid sequence: CASSRSGAGAEAFF. The rearrangement uses TRBV11-3 and TRBJ1-1, with D perhaps matching TRBD1 (6 bases). The CDR3 runs to 14 residues. Trimming left V 5 bases short and J 6 bases short, with 16 bases between. Germline CDR1 is SGHNT and CDR2 is YENEEA.

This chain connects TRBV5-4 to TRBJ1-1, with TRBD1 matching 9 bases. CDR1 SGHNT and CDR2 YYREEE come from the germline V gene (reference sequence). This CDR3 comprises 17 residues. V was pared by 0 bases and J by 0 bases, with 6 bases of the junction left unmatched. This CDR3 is CASSLDGTGSMNTEAFF. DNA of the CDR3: TGTGCCAGCAGCTTGGACGGGACAGGGTCTATGAACACTGAAGCTTTCTTT.

In DNA, the CDR3 is TGTGCCAGCAGCTTGGATTCTAGGACAGGTTGGCATGTGGGTGGCTACACCTTC. This gives the protein CASSLDSRTGWHVGGYTF. This chain links TRBV5-6 with TRBJ1-2, with 7 nucleotides matching TRBD1. Trimming at V came to 0 bases and at J to 7 bases, leaving 18 bases not matched to a gene. CDR1 is SGHDT, CDR2 YYEEEE, per germline. This CDR3 has 18 amino acids.

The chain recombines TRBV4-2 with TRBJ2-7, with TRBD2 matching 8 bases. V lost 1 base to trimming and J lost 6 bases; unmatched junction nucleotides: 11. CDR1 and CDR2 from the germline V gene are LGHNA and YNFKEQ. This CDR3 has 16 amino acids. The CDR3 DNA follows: TGTGCCAGCAGCCAAGCGGGGACTAGGAGGATAGTCGAGCAGTACTTC. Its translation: CASSQAGTRRIVEQYF.